A single sample is the source of the 22 T cell receptor beta chains below, sequenced in a study of blood T cell repertoires in COVID-19. The table came from immunoSEQ multiplex PCR; TCRdb's copy has only in-frame clones and leaves some out. Counted here are over 120,000 clones, 75% to 90% occurring once; the ten biggest clones make up about 5%. The sequenced sample was peripheral blood. Source of these receptors: a human donor in a cohort sampled during active COVID-19.

The chain is built from TRBV7-8 and TRBJ1-4, with 7 bases fitting TRBD1. Germline CDR1 SGHVS, CDR2 FQNEAQ. Trimming removed 5 bases from V and 8 bases from J; junction bases left unmatched: 11. The length of the CDR3 is 15 residues. The CDR3 region has the DNA TGTGCCAGCAGCCTACGTAGACAGGGCAACGAAAAACTGTTTTTT. Amino acids: CASSLRRQGNEKLFF.

The chain recombines TRBV4-2 with TRBJ2-7, with 7 bases fitting TRBD1. In germline, CDR1 is LGHNA, CDR2 YNFKEQ. There are 15 residues in the CDR3. The V and J ends lost 2 bases and 0 bases, in that order; junction bases with no gene match: 4. The CDR3 DNA reads as TGTGCCAGCAGCCAAACCGACAGGGTCTCCTACGAGCAGTACTTC. Its protein is CASSQTDRVSYEQYF.

The chain combines TRBV3-1 (or the pseudogene TRBV3-2) with TRBJ2-3; no firm D call. Looked up from germline, CDR1 is LGHDT and CDR2 is YNNKEL (reference sequence). The CDR3 length is 14 residues. V lost 0 bases and J 2 bases, leaving 6 bases between the germline ends. The CDR3 DNA sequence: TGTGCCAGCAGCCAAGATCCTTACACAGATACGCAGTATTTT. Translation gives CASSQDPYTDTQYF.

The chain recombines TRBV19 with TRBJ1-5; D is uncertain. This CDR3 comprises 17 residues. Germline-derived CDR1 and CDR2 are LNHDA and SQIVND (reference sequence). Trimming pared 3 bases from V and 3 bases from J, leaving 18 bases between. The CDR3 region is CASSIHSRGGDNQPQHF. The CDR3 nucleotides read TGTGCCAGTAGTATCCACTCCAGAGGTGGTGACAATCAGCCCCAGCATTTT.

The V and J genes are TRBV21-1 and TRBJ2-7; the table names TRBD1, a call not compared with the DNA. TRBV21-1 is described as a pseudogene. CDR3 length equals 15 residues. This CDR3 is CASSKKMAGFDEQYF. The DNA of the CDR3 is TGTGCCAGCAGCAAAAAAATGGCAGGGTTCGACGAGCAGTACTTC.

The chain carries TRBV7-3 and TRBJ1-1, with TRBD1 identical over 9 bases. V was pared by 0 bases and J by 7 bases, with 3 bases of the junction left unmatched. Germline V gene lookup returns CDR1 SGHTA and CDR2 FQGTGA. This CDR3 has 14 amino acids. The CDR3 sequence: CASSLTGDRDEAFF. Here the CDR3 DNA reads TGTGCCAGCAGCTTAACGGGGGACAGGGATGAAGCTTTCTTT.

This chain uses TRBV2 with TRBJ2-1, with a possible D match to TRBD1 (6 bases). Trimming pared 8 bases from V and 7 bases from J, leaving 15 bases between. The CDR3 extends over 13 amino acids. From germline, CDR1 is SNHLY and CDR2 FYNNEI. CDR3 amino acids: CASGQGRGNEQFF. In DNA, the CDR3 is TGTGCCAGCGGGCAGGGGAGAGGGAATGAGCAGTTCTTC.

The chain is built from TRBV28 and TRBJ1-4; 9 positions match TRBD1. V lost 4 bases and J lost 8; bases outside the gene matches: 5. This CDR3 contains 14 residues. Germline-derived CDR1 and CDR2 are MDHEN and SYDVKM. The DNA for the CDR3 is TGTGCCAGCAGTTGGGGACAGGGAGTGGAAAAACTGTTTTTT. Its protein is CASSWGQGVEKLFF.

CDR3 region: CASSLARDSSEAFF. The CDR3, as DNA: TGCGCCAGCAGCTTGGCCCGGGACAGCAGTGAAGCTTTCTTT. The rearrangement joins TRBV5-1 to TRBJ1-1; 7 bases align to TRBD1. The CDR3 is 14 amino acids. Unmatched junction bases numbered 6, after V lost 0 bases and J lost 7 bases. CDR1 and CDR2 from the germline V gene are SGHRS and YFSETQ.

The chain combines TRBV30 with TRBJ1-6, with TRBD1 as a possible D gene (6 bases). CDR1 and CDR2 from the germline V gene are GTSNPN and SVGIG (reference sequence). The CDR3 consists of 16 residues. V was pared by 0 bases and J by 7 bases, with 16 bases between. CDR3 nucleotides: TGTGCCTGGAGTGTAGCCCGGGGGGCGAAGAATTCACCCCTCCACTTT. It translates to CAWSVARGAKNSPLHF. The whole variable domain, filled in from reference TRBV30 and TRBJ1-6, reads SQTIHQWPATLVQPVGSPLSLECTVEGTSNPNLYWYRQAAGRGLQLLFYSVGIGQISSEVPQNLSASRPQDRQFILSSKKLLLSDSGFYLCAWSVARGAKNSPLHFGNGTRLTVT.

V is TRBV7-2 and J is TRBJ1-2, with 7 bases that match TRBD1. V lost 1 base and J lost 5; bases outside the gene matches: 7. There are 15 residues in the CDR3. CDR1 is SGHTA, CDR2 FQGNSA, per germline. The CDR3 region is CASSLDGQVYYGYTF. The CDR3 nucleotides are TGTGCCAGCAGCTTAGATGGACAGGTTTATTATGGCTACACCTTC.

The chain has TRBV3-1 (or the pseudogene TRBV3-2) and TRBJ1-2, with 7 bases identical to TRBD1. Germline V CDR1 and CDR2: LGHDT, YNNKEL (reference sequence). The CDR3 has 13 amino acids. V gave up 3 bases and J gave up 5 bases; unmatched junction bases: 3. The CDR3 is CASSQGTAYGYTF. The CDR3 bases are TGTGCCAGCAGCCAGGGGACAGCGTATGGCTACACCTTC.

The rearrangement uses TRBV2 and TRBJ2-3; 11 nucleotides line up with TRBD1. The CDR3 runs to 16 residues. Germline values: CDR1 SNHLY, CDR2 FYNNEI. The V segment lost 4 bases and the J segment 6 bases; nucleotides outside the gene matches: 9. The CDR3 nucleotides read TGTGCCAGCAGTGCATGGGACAGGGGGTATCCTGATACGCAGTATTTT. It specifies CASSAWDRGYPDTQYF.

Only a few counts were recorded for this clone. The CDR3 DNA reads as TGTGCCAGCAGTGGTACGGTTAGCTCCTACGAGCAGTACTTC. It yields the protein CASSGTVSSYEQYF. The chain employs TRBV2 and TRBJ2-7, with unresolved D. The length of the CDR3 is 14 residues. CDR1 and CDR2 from the germline V gene are SNHLY and FYNNEI. V lost 4 bases to trimming and J lost 0 bases, with 10 bases between them.

This clone was counted only a few times. The rearrangement uses TRBV10-2 and TRBJ2-2, with D unresolved. Germline V gives CDR1 WSHSY, CDR2 SAAADI. Deletions cut 6 bases from V and 7 bases from J, with 15 bases between. The CDR3 has 14 amino acids. In nucleotides, the CDR3 is TGCGCCAGCAGACAACAACGTATTGGCGGGGAGCTGTTTTTT. Protein product: CASRQQRIGGELFF.

The rearrangement uses TRBV10-3 and TRBJ2-1; no firm D call. The germline CDR1 and CDR2 sequences are ENHRY and SYGVKD. This CDR3 has 11 residues. V lost 11 bases and J 4 bases, leaving 9 bases between the germline ends. The CDR3: CAVKSYNEQFF. The CDR3 DNA sequence: TGTGCCGTCAAATCTTACAATGAGCAGTTCTTC.

This clone appeared a few times. The chain couples TRBV2 to TRBJ2-1; possibly TRBD2 for D (5 bases). CDR1 is SNHLY and CDR2 is FYNNEI in the germline V gene. This CDR3 has 13 amino acids. Trimming pared 4 bases from V and 4 bases from J, leaving 8 bases between. CDR3 DNA sequence: TGTGCCAGCAGTGGCCCGGGGTACAATGAGCAGTTCTTC. It translates to CASSGPGYNEQFF.

In its sample, this clone was seen once. The chain recombines TRBV7-2 with TRBJ1-4; possibly TRBD1 for D (6 bases). This CDR3 region has 16 residues. Trimming stripped 1 base from V and 8 bases from J, with 17 bases between. Per the germline V gene, CDR1 is SGHTA and CDR2 is FQGNSA. CDR3 in DNA: TGTGCCAGCAGCTTAGACAAGAGGACAGCACGCGAAAAACTGTTTTTT. This sequence encodes CASSLDKRTAREKLFF.

The chain uses TRBV4-2 and TRBJ2-2; D is undetermined. Trimming removed 3 bases at V and 0 bases at J, with 8 bases between. The CDR3 length is 15 residues. Per germline, CDR1 LGHNA and CDR2 YNFKEQ. The CDR3 here is CASSQGAANTGELFF. The CDR3 DNA sequence: TGTGCCAGCAGCCAGGGCGCAGCGAACACCGGGGAGCTGTTTTTT.

The V and J genes are TRBV7-2 and TRBJ2-5, with 11 bases fitting TRBD2. Trimming removed 2 bases from V and 6 bases from J; junction bases left unmatched: 14. Germline V gene data show CDR1 as SGHTA and CDR2 as FQGNSA. The CDR3 spans 18 residues. The CDR3: CASSLSASGGIGGKTQYF. CDR3 in DNA: TGTGCCAGCAGCTTATCGGCTAGCGGGGGGATCGGGGGAAAGACCCAGTACTTC. The variable domain in full, completed from reference TRBV7-2 and TRBJ2-5, reads GAGVSQSPSNKVTEKGKDVELRCDPISGHTALYWYRQSLGQGLEFLIYFQGNSAPDKSGLPSDRFSAERTGGSVSTLTIQRTQQEDSAVYLCASSLSASGGIGGKTQYFGPGTRLLVL.

V gene TRBV4-2 combines with J gene TRBJ1-2; 10 bases match TRBD1. The ends lost 0 bases at V and 6 bases at J; junction bases unmatched: 10. The CDR3 totals 17 residues. Germline loops: CDR1 LGHNA, CDR2 YNFKEQ. DNA of the CDR3: TGTGCCAGCAGCCAAGAGACCCGACAGGGGGCGGGGGATGGCTACACCTTC. Amino acids: CASSQETRQGAGDGYTF.

CDR3 bases: TGTGCCAGCAGCCAAGATAGGGGACAGCCGAACACTGAAGCTTTCTTT. Amino acids: CASSQDRGQPNTEAFF. J is TRBJ1-1 and V is TRBV3-1 (or the pseudogene TRBV3-2), with 7 nucleotides matching TRBD1. CDR1 is LGHDT and CDR2 is YNNKEL in the germline V gene (reference sequence). The V segment lost 0 bases and the J segment 1 base; nucleotides outside the gene matches: 5. The CDR3 runs 16 residues.